This TCR beta chain was sequenced for a study of T cells in localized non-small cell lung cancer. Study-wide results and caveats: Within adjacent lung there appeared a median 57 of the top 100 tumor clones.

The CDR3 spans 14 residues. V shed 0 bases and J 14 bases; nucleotides not matched to a gene: 9. The germline V gene encodes CDR1 MNHEY and CDR2 SVGAGI. Repertoires were generated with immunoSEQ multiplex PCR, while TCRdb's copy carries only in-frame clones and drops some. This sample has about 59,000 clones, with 80% to 90% found just once. Regarding this clone: Its antigen is not known.

Source: peripheral blood, taken before any cancer treatment. This clonotype was obtained from a man between 40 and 70 years old with stage I squamous cell lung carcinoma. The rearrangement links TRBV6-5 to TRBJ2-3, with 9 positions matching TRBD2. This chain's CDR3 is CASSYSRSSGAPYF. DNA of the CDR3: TGTGCCAGCAGTTACTCGAGGTCTAGCGGGGCGCCGTATTTT.